The text below deals with one T cell receptor beta chain. TCRbeta library construction was performed incorporating unique molecular identifiers. Each CDR3 protein is one row after TCRdb ran MiXCR on the PCR reads. The table shows hundreds of thousands of distinct CDR3 sequences, with 13% occurring only once. The data were taken from a study of T-cell reconstitution after alpha-beta-depleted transplantation in children. The CDR3 extends over 15 amino acids. With 3 bases clipped from V and 3 bases from J, the junction kept 2 bases outside the gene matches. CDR1 DFQATT and CDR2 SNEGSKA come from the germline V gene (reference sequence).

The chain joins TRBV20-1 to TRBJ2-6; 10 nucleotides line up with TRBD1. This receptor was taken from a girl aged 2 to 9 with congenital amegakaryocytic thrombocytopenia, due to receive a stem cell transplant. Here the sequenced sample was PBMCs, taken before TCRalphabeta/CD19-depleted stem cell transplant. The CDR3: CSARTGGGGANVLTF. The CDR3 coding sequence is TGCAGTGCTAGGACAGGGGGCGGTGGGGCCAACGTCCTGACTTTC.